This is a list of T cell receptor beta chains from one sample in a study of CD4+ T cells in melanoma. Here immunoSEQ multiplex PCR was the method, and the copy in TCRdb shows in-frame clones only, minus some. Of approximately 110,000 clones detected, approximately 92% appear once; the ten largest clones hold roughly 3.3%. Input material: peripheral blood. The receptors originated from a human donor with melanoma. Each CDR3 is given with its conserved first and last residue. Each record gives: clone size, D gene, J gene, V gene, CDR3 DNA, CDR3 protein. The D gene is left open where the match is weak. Some rows mark clone size as missing; the rest say once, few, many or name a class of expanded clone.

>-|-|TRBJ2-6|TRBV5-8
TGTGCCAGCAGCCCTAGGGGCTCTGGGGCCAACGTCCTGACTTTC
CASSPRGSGANVLTF
>once|-|TRBJ2-1|TRBV9
TGTGCCAGCAGCGGTAGGGCTAGTGGATCCCATGAGCAGTTCTTC
CASSGRASGSHEQFF
>once|-|TRBJ1-1|TRBV29-1
TGCAGCGTTGTTCCGGGCACTGAAGCTTTCTTT
CSVVPGTEAFF
>-|-|TRBJ2-2|TRBV27
TGTGCCAGCAGTGATGGACAACTACCTTCCACCGGGGAGCTGTTTTTT
CASSDGQLPSTGELFF
>-|-|TRBJ1-5|TRBV5-5
TGTGCCAGCAGCTTGGATACAGGGCGAGGGACCCAGCATTTT
CASSLDTGRGTQHF
>-|TRBD1|TRBJ2-2|TRBV29-1
TGCAGCGTTTCCGGGACAGGGAACACCGGGGAGCTGTTTTTT
CSVSGTGNTGELFF
>-|TRBD1|TRBJ2-2|TRBV28
TGTGCCAGCAGCCTGGTACCAGGCAGACAGGGGGCCGGGGAGCTGTTTTTT
CASSLVPGRQGAGELFF
>-|-|TRBJ2-5|TRBV18
TGTGCCAGCTCACCTCGACAGCGAACGGGAGAGACCCAGTACTTC
CASSPRQRTGETQYF
>-|-|TRBJ1-2|TRBV4-3
TGCGCCAGCAGCCAAGCCATGCGGGGAAGGGGCTATGGCTACACCTTC
CASSQAMRGRGYGYTF
>-|-|TRBJ2-6|TRBV5-1
TGCGCCAGCAGCTTGGCCGGAGACTCTGGGGCCAACGTCCTGACTTTC
CASSLAGDSGANVLTF
>-|TRBD1|TRBJ2-1|TRBV6-4
TGTGCCAGCAGTGGCACCGGGACAGGTAAAAACAATGAGCAGTTCTTC
CASSGTGTGKNNEQFF
>-|-|TRBJ1-3|TRBV13
TGTGCCAGCAGCCTAGAACCCGACTCTGGAAACACCATATATTTT
CASSLEPDSGNTIYF
>-|TRBD2|TRBJ2-5|TRBV28
TGTGCCAGCAGTTTACGCGGGAGGGCCGGGGAGACCCAGTACTTC
CASSLRGRAGETQYF
>once|TRBD2|TRBJ2-7|TRBV10-3
TGTGCCATCAGGTACAGCGGGGATTCCTACGAGCAGTACTTC
CAIRYSGDSYEQYF
>-|-|TRBJ1-1|TRBV7-2
TGTGCCAGCAGCAACCCGGGACATTACACTGAAGCTTTCTTT
CASSNPGHYTEAFF
>-|-|TRBJ2-5|TRBV7-6
TGTGCCAGCAGCTTATTCTCGGCTCGCACCTTACAAGAGACCCAGTACTTC
CASSLFSARTLQETQYF
>-|-|TRBJ2-5|TRBV7-6
TGTGCCAGCAGCTTAGTTAGCGCCCAAGGGGAGACCCAGTACTTC
CASSLVSAQGETQYF
>-|TRBD2|TRBJ2-4|TRBV28
TGTGCCAGCAGTTACGGGGGGGTCAAAAACATTCAGTACTTC
CASSYGGVKNIQYF
>-|TRBD1|TRBJ2-2|TRBV28
TGTGCCAGCAGTTCATCCGGGACAGGGGCCGGGGAGCTGTTTTTT
CASSSSGTGAGELFF